This TCR beta chain is from a study of blood T cell repertoires in COVID-19. For the study at large: Nucleic acid was either cDNA or gDNA, and it came from T cells, B-cell-depleted T cells, or PBMCs.

Original processing methods: Amplification with reference gene primers provided the estimates of nucleated cell counts. Method: immunoSEQ multiplex PCR; TCRdb's copy keeps in-frame clones and lacks some. D and trimming were read from the DNA, whereas the V and J calls and clone size are those reported in that table. Among around 270,000 clones, approximately 86% were seen once, and the ten largest hold around 5.1%. Germline loops: CDR1 LNHDA, CDR2 SQIVND (reference sequence). Between the trimmed V and J ends, which lost 6 bases and 1 base, there was a span of 15 bases. There are 15 residues in the CDR3.

The TCR comes from a woman aged 55-69 years with COVID-19, enrolled during active disease. Sequencing was carried out using peripheral blood. The chain employs TRBV19 and TRBJ1-1; D possibly corresponds to TRBD1 (6 bases). This chain's CDR3 is CASSPKGHSNTEAFF. The DNA for the CDR3 is TGTGCCAGTAGCCCGAAGGGACATTCGAACACTGAAGCTTTCTTT. Variable domain in full (rest from reference TRBV19 and TRBJ1-1): DGGITQSPKYLFRKEGQNVTLSCEQNLNHDAMYWYRQDPGQGLRLIYYSQIVNDFQKGDIAEGYSVSREKKESFPLTVTSAQKNPTAFYLCASSPKGHSNTEAFFGQGTRLTVV.